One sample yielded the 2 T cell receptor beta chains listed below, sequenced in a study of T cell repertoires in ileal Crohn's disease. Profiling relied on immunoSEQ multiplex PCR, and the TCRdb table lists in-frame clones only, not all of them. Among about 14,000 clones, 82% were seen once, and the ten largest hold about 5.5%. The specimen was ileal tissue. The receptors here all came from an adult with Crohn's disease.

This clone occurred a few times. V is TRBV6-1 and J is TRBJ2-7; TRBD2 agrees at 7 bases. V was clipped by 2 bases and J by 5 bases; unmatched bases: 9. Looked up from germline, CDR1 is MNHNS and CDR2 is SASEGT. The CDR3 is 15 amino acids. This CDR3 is CASSEWWGAGNEQYF. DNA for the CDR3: TGTGCCAGCAGTGAATGGTGGGGAGCGGGGAACGAGCAGTACTTC.

As DNA, the CDR3 is TGCAGCGTTGAAGAACTCAATGAGCAGTTCTTC. It specifies CSVEELNEQFF. The V and J genes are TRBV29-1 and TRBJ2-1; D is unclear. The CDR3 is 11 amino acids. V was clipped by 0 bases and J by 6 bases, with 3 bases between them. Germline values: CDR1 SQVTM, CDR2 ANQGSEA.